A single sample is the source of the 2 T cell receptor beta chains below, sequenced in a study of T cells in Graves' hyperthyroidism and ophthalmopathy. From RNA transcripts, TCR beta CDR3 regions were amplified. During a first-round RT-PCR of the TCR CDR3, the HTBI primer set was used. One entry per CDR3 protein results from TCRdb running MiXCR on the multiplex PCR reads. Of roughly 600,000 distinct CDR3 sequences listed, roughly 15% are singletons. The specimen was blood. These receptors were taken from a woman aged 45-60 years with Graves' ophthalmopathy.

This clonotype was seen at least ten times. CDR3 nucleotides: TGTGCCAGCAGCTTAGTCAGGACTCGGAACTATGGCTACACCTTC. This translates into CASSLVRTRNYGYTF. This rearrangement joins TRBV7-8 to TRBJ1-2; D is unresolved. CDR3 length: 15 amino acids. V lost 1 base to trimming and J lost 2 bases, with 11 bases between them. Per germline, CDR1 SGHVS and CDR2 FQNEAQ.

This clonotype was counted ten times or more. V and J are TRBV6-1 and TRBJ1-1; perhaps TRBD1 as D (6 bases). CDR1 is MNHNS, CDR2 SASEGT, per germline. With 5 bases removed from V and 0 bases from J, the gap between germline ends came to 22 bases. The CDR3 length is 18 residues. This CDR3 is CASSPPRGYEVMNTEAFF. DNA for the CDR3: TGTGCCAGCAGTCCCCCCAGGGGATACGAGGTCATGAACACTGAAGCTTTCTTT.